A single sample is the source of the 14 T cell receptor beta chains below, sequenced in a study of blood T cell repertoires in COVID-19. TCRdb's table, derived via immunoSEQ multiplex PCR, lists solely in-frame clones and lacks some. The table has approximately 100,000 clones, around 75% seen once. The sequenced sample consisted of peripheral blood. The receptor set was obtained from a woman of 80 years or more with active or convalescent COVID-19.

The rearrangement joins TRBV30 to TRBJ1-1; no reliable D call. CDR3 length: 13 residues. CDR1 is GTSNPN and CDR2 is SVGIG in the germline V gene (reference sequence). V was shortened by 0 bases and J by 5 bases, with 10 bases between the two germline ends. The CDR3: CAWSVRGLTEAFF. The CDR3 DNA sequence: TGTGCCTGGAGTGTACGTGGGCTGACTGAAGCTTTCTTT.

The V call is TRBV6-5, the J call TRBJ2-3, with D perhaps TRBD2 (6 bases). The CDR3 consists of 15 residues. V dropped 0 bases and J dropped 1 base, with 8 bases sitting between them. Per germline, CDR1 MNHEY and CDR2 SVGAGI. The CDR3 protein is CASSYSWGGTDTQYF. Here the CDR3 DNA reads TGTGCCAGCAGTTACTCGTGGGGGGGCACAGATACGCAGTATTTT.

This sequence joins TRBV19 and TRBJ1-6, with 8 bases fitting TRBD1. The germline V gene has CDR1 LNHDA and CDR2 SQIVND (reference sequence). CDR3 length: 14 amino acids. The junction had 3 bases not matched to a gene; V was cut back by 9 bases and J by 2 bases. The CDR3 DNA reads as TGTGCCAGCCAGGGGGCGACCTATAATTCACCCCTCCACTTT. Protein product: CASQGATYNSPLHF. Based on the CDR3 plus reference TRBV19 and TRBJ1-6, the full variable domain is DGGITQSPKYLFRKEGQNVTLSCEQNLNHDAMYWYRQDPGQGLRLIYYSQIVNDFQKGDIAEGYSVSREKKESFPLTVTSAQKNPTAFYLCASQGATYNSPLHFGNGTRLTVT.

CDR3 in DNA: TGTGCCAGTAGCCTTCGACAGGGGTTCGACTCGGAGCATTTT. Translating it yields CASSLRQGFDSEHF. The chain joins TRBV19 to TRBJ1-5, with 8 bases lining up with TRBD1. V shed 6 bases and J 14 bases; nucleotides not matched to a gene: 15. The CDR3 runs to 14 residues. CDR1 LNHDA and CDR2 SQIVND come from the germline V gene (reference sequence).

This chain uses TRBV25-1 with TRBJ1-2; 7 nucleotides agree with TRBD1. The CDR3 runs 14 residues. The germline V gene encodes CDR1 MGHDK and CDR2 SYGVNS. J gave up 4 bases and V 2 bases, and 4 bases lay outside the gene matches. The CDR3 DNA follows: TGTGCCAGCAGTGAAGGGGACAGCATCTATGGCTACACCTTC. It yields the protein CASSEGDSIYGYTF.

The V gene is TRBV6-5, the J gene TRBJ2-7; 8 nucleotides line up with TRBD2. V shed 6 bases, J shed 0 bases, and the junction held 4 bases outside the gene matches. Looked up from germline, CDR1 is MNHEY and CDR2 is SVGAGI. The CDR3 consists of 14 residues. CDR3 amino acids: CASSPSGSSYEQYF. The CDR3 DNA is TGTGCCAGCAGCCCAAGCGGGAGCTCCTACGAGCAGTACTTC.

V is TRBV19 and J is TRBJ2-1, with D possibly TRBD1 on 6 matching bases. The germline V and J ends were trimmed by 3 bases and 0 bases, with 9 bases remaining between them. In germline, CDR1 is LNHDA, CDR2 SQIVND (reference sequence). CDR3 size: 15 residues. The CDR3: CASSIQGPSYNEQFF. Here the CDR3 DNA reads TGTGCCAGTAGTATCCAGGGGCCCTCCTACAATGAGCAGTTCTTC. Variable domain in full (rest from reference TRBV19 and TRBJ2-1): DGGITQSPKYLFRKEGQNVTLSCEQNLNHDAMYWYRQDPGQGLRLIYYSQIVNDFQKGDIAEGYSVSREKKESFPLTVTSAQKNPTAFYLCASSIQGPSYNEQFFGPGTRLTVL.

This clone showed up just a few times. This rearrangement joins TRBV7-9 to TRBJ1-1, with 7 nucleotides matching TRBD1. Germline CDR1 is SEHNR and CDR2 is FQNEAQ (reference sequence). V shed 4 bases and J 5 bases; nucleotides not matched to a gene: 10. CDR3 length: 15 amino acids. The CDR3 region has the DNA TGTGCCAGCAGCTCGCTGGGGACAGATGGGACTGAAGCTTTCTTT. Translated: CASSSLGTDGTEAFF.

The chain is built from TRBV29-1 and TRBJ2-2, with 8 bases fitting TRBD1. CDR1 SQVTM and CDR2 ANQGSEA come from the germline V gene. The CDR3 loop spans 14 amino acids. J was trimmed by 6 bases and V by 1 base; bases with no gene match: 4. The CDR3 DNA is TGCAGCGTTGAAGTGGCAGGGGGCCCCGGGGAGCTGTTTTTT. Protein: CSVEVAGGPGELFF.

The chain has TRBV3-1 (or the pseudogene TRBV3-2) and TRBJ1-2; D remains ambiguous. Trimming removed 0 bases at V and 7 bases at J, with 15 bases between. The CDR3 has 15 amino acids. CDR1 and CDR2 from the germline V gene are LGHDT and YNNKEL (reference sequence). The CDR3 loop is CASSQERLRLGGYTF. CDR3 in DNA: TGTGCCAGCAGCCAAGAGAGGTTGCGGTTGGGTGGCTACACCTTC.

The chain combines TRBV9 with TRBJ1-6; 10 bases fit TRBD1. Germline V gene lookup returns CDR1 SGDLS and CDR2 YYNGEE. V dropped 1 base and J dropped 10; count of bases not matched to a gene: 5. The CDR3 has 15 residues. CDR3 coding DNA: TGTGCCAGCAGCGTACTAGGGACAGGGGACTCACCCCTCCACTTT. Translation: CASSVLGTGDSPLHF.

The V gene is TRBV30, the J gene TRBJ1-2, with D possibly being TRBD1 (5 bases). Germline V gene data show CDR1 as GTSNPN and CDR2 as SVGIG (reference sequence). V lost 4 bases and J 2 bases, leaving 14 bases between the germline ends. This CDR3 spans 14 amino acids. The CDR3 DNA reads TGTGCCTGGAATAGCGGAGCAGGGAACTATGGCTACACCTTC. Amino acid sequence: CAWNSGAGNYGYTF.

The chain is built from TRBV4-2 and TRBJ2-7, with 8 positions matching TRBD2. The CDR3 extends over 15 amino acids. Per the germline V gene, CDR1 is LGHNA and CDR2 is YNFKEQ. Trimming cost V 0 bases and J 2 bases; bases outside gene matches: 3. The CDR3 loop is CASSQDDGRAYEQYF. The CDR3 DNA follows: TGTGCCAGCAGCCAAGATGACGGGAGGGCCTACGAGCAGTACTTC.

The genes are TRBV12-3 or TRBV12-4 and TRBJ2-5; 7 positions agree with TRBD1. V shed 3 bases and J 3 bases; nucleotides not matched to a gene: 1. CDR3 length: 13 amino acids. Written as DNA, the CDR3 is TGTGCCAGCAGTTTCACAGGGGAAGAGACCCAGTACTTC. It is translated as CASSFTGEETQYF.